The 26 T cell receptor beta chains presented below share a single source sample, sequenced in a study of cytomegalovirus exposure and HLA in healthy donors. PCR was performed using 60 Vbeta and 13 Jbeta primers. Method: immunoSEQ multiplex PCR; TCRdb's copy keeps in-frame clones and lacks some. Found here are about 180,000 clones, roughly 77% of them singletons; the top ten hold roughly 2.5%. Specimen: PBMCs. Source of these receptors: a woman in her twenties or thirties in good health and CMV-seropositive.

V and J are TRBV19 and TRBJ2-6; TRBD1 matches at 10 bases. The CDR3 is 17 amino acids. Trimming at V came to 11 bases and at J to 2 bases, leaving 12 bases not matched to a gene. CDR1 and CDR2 (germline): LNHDA, SQIVND (reference sequence). CDR3 region: CAARAGTGDPGANVLTF. DNA for the CDR3: TGTGCCGCTAGGGCCGGGACAGGGGACCCTGGGGCCAACGTCCTGACTTTC.

The rearrangement links TRBV7-2 to TRBJ2-3; D gene unclear. CDR1 and CDR2 from the germline V gene are SGHTA and FQGNSA. The CDR3 loop spans 12 amino acids. V was cut by 4 bases and J by 3 bases, with 5 bases left in between. As DNA, the CDR3 is TGTGCCAGCAGCTCCGGTACAGATACGCAGTATTTT. This sequence encodes CASSSGTDTQYF.

V gene TRBV5-1 combines with J gene TRBJ1-1; D unresolved. Germline V gene data show CDR1 as SGHRS and CDR2 as YFSETQ. V lost 5 bases to trimming and J lost 7 bases, with 15 bases between them. The length of the CDR3 is 13 residues. CDR3 loop: CASSSERAGEAFF. The CDR3 coding sequence is TGCGCCAGCAGTTCGGAGAGGGCTGGTGAAGCTTTCTTT.

V usage is TRBV4-1 and J usage is TRBJ2-5, with D tentatively TRBD1 (5 bases). Trimming took off 2 bases at V and 5 bases at J, with 9 bases between the two ends. CDR3 length: 13 amino acids. The V gene's germline CDR1 is MGHRA and CDR2 YSYEKL. For the CDR3, the DNA is TGCGCCAGCAGCCAACAGGGTGGGGAGACCCAGTACTTC. This gives the protein CASSQQGGETQYF.

The J gene is TRBJ1-5, the V gene TRBV14; D is unclear. The CDR3 covers 17 residues. V was cut by 0 bases and J by 0 bases, with 12 bases left in between. Germline V gene lookup returns CDR1 SGHDN and CDR2 FVKESK. In nucleotides, the CDR3 is TGTGCCAGCAGCCAAGATCAAGTGGGCTATAGCAATCAGCCCCAGCATTTT. As protein: CASSQDQVGYSNQPQHF.

The chain carries TRBV28 and TRBJ1-2, with D uncertain. The CDR3 runs 15 residues. Germline CDR1 reads MDHEN; CDR2 reads SYDVKM. V lost 6 bases and J lost 4, with 18 bases in between. The CDR3 nucleotides read TGTGCCAGCAGCCCGCTAGACTTCCCCGGCTATGGCTACACCTTC. The encoded protein is CASSPLDFPGYGYTF.

This chain links TRBV27 with TRBJ2-3; D is unresolved. The CDR3 is made up of 11 amino acids. Trimming left V 3 bases short and J 5 bases short, with 3 bases between. Germline V gene lookup returns CDR1 MNHEY and CDR2 SMNVEV (reference sequence). The CDR3 loop is CASSFLDTQYF. The CDR3 DNA follows: TGTGCCAGCAGTTTTCTAGATACGCAGTATTTT.

This clone was counted a few times. The chain recombines TRBV12-5 with TRBJ2-7; tentatively, D is TRBD1 (5 bases). CDR1 and CDR2 from the germline V gene are LGHNT and FRNRAP. The CDR3 is made up of 12 amino acids. Trimming cost V 4 bases and J 4 bases, with 8 bases left between them. In DNA form, the CDR3 reads TGTGCTAGTGGTTCCAGGGTTTACGAGCAGTACTTC. Translated, it gives CASGSRVYEQYF.

The V gene is TRBV6-1, the J gene TRBJ1-2; D gene unclear. V lost 3 bases and J 2 bases, leaving 16 bases between the germline ends. The CDR3 is 16 amino acids. Germline V gene lookup returns CDR1 MNHNS and CDR2 SASEGT. The DNA of the CDR3 is TGTGCCAGCAGTGAGAGCCAGGCCCATGGGAACTATGGCTACACCTTC. Amino acid sequence: CASSESQAHGNYGYTF.

The V gene is TRBV6-6, the J gene TRBJ2-3; a weak D match, TRBD2 (5 bases). Between the trimmed V and J ends, which lost 2 bases and 6 bases, there was a span of 12 bases. Germline V gene data show CDR1 as MNHNY and CDR2 as SVGAGI (reference sequence). This CDR3 has 14 amino acids. The CDR3, as DNA: TGTGCCAGCAGTTACGAGACTATTGGGGATACGCAGTATTTT. It encodes CASSYETIGDTQYF.

The chain recombines TRBV5-1 with TRBJ2-7; D might be TRBD1 (5 bases). In germline, CDR1 is SGHRS, CDR2 YFSETQ. Trimming removed 0 bases at V and 2 bases at J, with 15 bases between. The CDR3 length is 16 residues. CDR3 coding DNA: TGCGCCAGCAGCTTGGAAAAACAGCCAGGGCCCTACGAGCAGTACTTC. Protein sequence: CASSLEKQPGPYEQYF.

V and J are TRBV27 and TRBJ1-1, with 9 bases that match TRBD1. Germline assignment: CDR1 MNHEY and CDR2 SMNVEV (reference sequence). CDR3 length: 13 amino acids. The junction had 4 bases not matched to a gene; V was cut back by 5 bases and J by 6 bases. This CDR3 is CASSLQGAAEAFF. In DNA form, the CDR3 reads TGTGCCAGCAGTCTACAGGGGGCAGCTGAAGCTTTCTTT.

The chain recombines TRBV9 with TRBJ1-3; D is ambiguous. The CDR3 extends over 15 amino acids. Germline CDR1 SGDLS, CDR2 YYNGEE. V lost 1 base, J lost 1 base, and 9 bases lay in between. CDR3 DNA sequence: TGTGCCAGCAGCGTATCGGGAGCTTCTGGAAACACCATATATTTT. Protein: CASSVSGASGNTIYF.

The rearrangement joins TRBV28 to TRBJ1-6; 11 nucleotides match TRBD1. V lost 4 bases to trimming and J lost 13 bases; unmatched junction nucleotides: 12. The CDR3 totals 16 residues. In germline, CDR1 is MDHEN, CDR2 SYDVKM. This CDR3 is CASSSTPGTGGPPLHF. The CDR3 nucleotides are TGTGCCAGCAGTTCCACCCCCGGGACAGGGGGTCCCCCCCTCCACTTT.

The rearrangement uses TRBV4-1 and TRBJ2-5; 10 positions agree with TRBD2. J was trimmed by 1 base and V by 4 bases; bases with no gene match: 9. Germline V lookup: CDR1 MGHRA, CDR2 YSYEKL. This CDR3 spans 17 amino acids. The CDR3 sequence: CASSLRTSGGSQETQYF. Written as DNA, the CDR3 is TGCGCCAGCAGCCTTCGGACTAGCGGAGGAAGCCAAGAGACCCAGTACTTC.

This clone was counted only a few times. The genes are TRBV7-2 and TRBJ2-1; 7 bases are shared with TRBD1. Trimming took 3 bases from V and 14 from J; bases not matched to a gene: 7. This CDR3 contains 12 residues. Germline CDR1 SGHTA, CDR2 FQGNSA. The chain's CDR3 is CASSFGWQGEFF. Written as DNA, the CDR3 is TGTGCCAGCAGCTTTGGGTGGCAGGGGGAGTTCTTC.

The chain uses TRBV5-1 and TRBJ2-5, with D hard to call. The closer fit of TRBJ2-7 to the DNA end suggests the J call may be wrong. CDR1 SGHRS and CDR2 YFSETQ come from the germline V gene. The CDR3 contains 12 residues. The DNA of the CDR3 is TGCGCCAGCAGCTTTGATCCCGCCGAGCAGTACTTC. Its translation: CASSFDPAEQYF.

This rearrangement joins TRBV28 to TRBJ1-5; D perhaps matches TRBD1 (6 bases). The CDR3 is 15 residues long. Trimming removed 5 bases from V and 2 bases from J, with 13 bases in between. Looked up from germline, CDR1 is MDHEN and CDR2 is SYDVKM. Here the CDR3 reads CASSPIGGGNQPQHF. DNA for the CDR3: TGTGCCAGCAGTCCCATAGGGGGGGGCAATCAGCCCCAGCATTTT.

This clone came up once. The chain recombines TRBV28 with TRBJ2-6, with D possibly being TRBD2 (5 bases). Trimming stripped 4 bases from V and 2 bases from J, with 9 bases between. The CDR3 contains 15 residues. Germline V lookup: CDR1 MDHEN, CDR2 SYDVKM. The CDR3 here is CASSSQRAGANVLTF. For the CDR3, the DNA is TGTGCCAGCAGTTCCCAGAGGGCTGGGGCCAACGTCCTGACTTTC.

The V and J genes are TRBV15 and TRBJ1-1, with D perhaps matching TRBD1 (6 bases). The CDR3 totals 15 residues. The V end was cut by 0 bases, the J end by 11 bases, with 19 bases between. Germline CDR1 and CDR2: LNHNV and YYDKDF (reference sequence). CDR3 bases: TGTGCCACCAGCAGAGATAAGAACAGGGCATCGAAGGCTTTCTTT. It specifies CATSRDKNRASKAFF.

J is TRBJ2-1 and V is TRBV9; 12 bases agree with TRBD2. V was pared by 7 bases and J by 6 bases, with 5 bases of the junction left unmatched. The CDR3 covers 14 residues. From germline, CDR1 is SGDLS and CDR2 YYNGEE. CDR3 sequence: CASALAGGFNEQFF. The CDR3 bases are TGTGCCAGCGCGCTAGCGGGGGGGTTCAATGAGCAGTTCTTC.

This clone was counted a few times. The chain couples TRBV4-3 to TRBJ2-4; tentative D call: TRBD2 (5 bases). This CDR3 has 17 residues. The germline CDR1 and CDR2 sequences are LGHNA and YSLEER. The ends were cut back, 0 bases at V and 1 base at J, with 13 bases in the middle. DNA of the CDR3: TGCGCCAGCAGCCAAGATAGTCAGAGGGTGGCCAAAAACATTCAGTACTTC. It is translated as CASSQDSQRVAKNIQYF.

This clone was recorded a few times. The chain couples TRBV29-1 to TRBJ2-7; 7 bases fit TRBD2. V dropped 5 bases and J dropped 5; count of bases not matched to a gene: 9. The CDR3 spans 13 residues. Germline values: CDR1 SQVTM, CDR2 ANQGSEA. The CDR3 loop reads CSVLGGTYNEQYF. CDR3 bases: TGCAGCGTTCTGGGGGGGACGTACAACGAGCAGTACTTC.

As concerns this clone: Other DNA sequences in this sample translate to the same CDR3. V and J are TRBV2 and TRBJ2-7, with D uncertain. Germline-derived CDR1 and CDR2 are SNHLY and FYNNEI. The CDR3 covers 11 residues. Trimming removed 6 bases from V and 2 bases from J, with 5 bases in between. Here the CDR3 reads CASSSAYEQYF. In nucleotides, the CDR3 is TGTGCCAGCAGCAGCGCCTACGAGCAGTACTTC.

This clone was recorded a few times. The J gene is TRBJ2-5, the V gene TRBV7-3; 8 bases are shared with TRBD2. Trimming at V came to 3 bases and at J to 1 base, leaving 16 bases not matched to a gene. The CDR3 contains 19 residues. Germline CDR1 and CDR2: SGHTA and FQGTGA. The CDR3 region is CASSFPPGAGVSGQETQYF. The DNA for the CDR3 is TGTGCCAGCAGCTTCCCCCCGGGAGCGGGGGTGTCGGGCCAAGAGACCCAGTACTTC.

The table lists this clone with a few counts. The V and J genes are TRBV7-2 and TRBJ1-1; D may be TRBD1 (6 bases). The CDR3 spans 14 residues. Germline V gives CDR1 SGHTA, CDR2 FQGNSA. V lost 3 bases, J lost 7 bases, and 15 bases lay in between. CDR3 sequence: CASSFLTGKIEAFF. CDR3 in DNA: TGTGCCAGCAGCTTTCTCACAGGGAAGATTGAAGCTTTCTTT.